These T cell receptor beta chains were read from a single sample in a study of T cells in localized non-small cell lung cancer. TCRdb keeps only in-frame clones here, not all; method: immunoSEQ multiplex PCR. The table records about 9,600 clones, less than 95% of them present only once. The sample in question was peripheral blood, obtained before any cancer treatment. The receptors stem from a male donor at least 60 years old with stage III squamous cell lung carcinoma. Both conserved end residues are trimmed from each CDR3.

j_call: TRBJ1-1
v_call: TRBV5-1
cdr3_aa: ASSLAGRSSESGTEAF

j_call: TRBJ1-4
v_call: TRBV15
cdr3_aa: ATSRDGQGVRKLF

j_call: TRBJ1-1
v_call: TRBV14
cdr3_aa: ASSTTAGGGLHTEAF

j_call: TRBJ2-4
v_call: TRBV29-1
cdr3_aa: SVEGTGTGRNQNIQY

j_call: TRBJ2-1
v_call: TRBV27
cdr3_aa: ASSLYPQREF

j_call: TRBJ2-1
v_call: TRBV20-1
cdr3_aa: SARDRTEQF

j_call: TRBJ1-4
v_call: TRBV7-9
cdr3_aa: ASSLGSEKLF

j_call: TRBJ2-3
v_call: TRBV5-1
cdr3_aa: ASEGPDTQY

j_call: TRBJ1-5
v_call: TRBV28
cdr3_aa: ASRGQGWQPQH

j_call: TRBJ2-1
v_call: TRBV7-2
cdr3_aa: ASRPSGGPVAEQF

j_call: TRBJ2-1
v_call: TRBV12-1
cdr3_aa: ASSLIQGYKF

j_call: TRBJ1-5
v_call: TRBV10-3
cdr3_aa: AINGDRDQPQH

j_call: TRBJ1-1
v_call: TRBV6-6
cdr3_aa: ASSYTTEAF

j_call: TRBJ1-2
v_call: TRBV6-6
cdr3_aa: ASSPRWAVANYGYT

j_call: TRBJ2-7
v_call: TRBV6-6
cdr3_aa: ASSYPGTSGDEQY

j_call: TRBJ2-3
v_call: TRBV5-4
cdr3_aa: ASSLFWDLRGSTDTQY

j_call: TRBJ1-1
v_call: TRBV4-1
cdr3_aa: ASSQRGGDRNMNTEAF

j_call: TRBJ2-3
v_call: TRBV19
cdr3_aa: ASSNGQHTDTQY

j_call: TRBJ1-1
v_call: TRBV14
cdr3_aa: ASRDRSAATEAF

j_call: TRBJ1-1
v_call: TRBV27
cdr3_aa: ASSSAGANEAF

j_call: TRBJ2-1
v_call: TRBV5-1
cdr3_aa: ASSSPGRSYNEQF

j_call: TRBJ2-1
v_call: TRBV28
cdr3_aa: ASSPATSEQF

j_call: TRBJ1-6
v_call: TRBV11-2
cdr3_aa: ASSVSYNSPLH

j_call: TRBJ1-5
v_call: TRBV2
cdr3_aa: ASSRTGGDQPQH

j_call: TRBJ1-5
v_call: TRBV2
cdr3_aa: ASSPRDGSNQPQH

j_call: TRBJ1-1
v_call: TRBV4-3
cdr3_aa: ASSQESQGEAF

j_call: TRBJ2-7
v_call: TRBV5-1
cdr3_aa: ASSSGERSYEQY

j_call: TRBJ1-1
v_call: TRBV19
cdr3_aa: ASSPTHRPEAF

j_call: TRBJ1-2
v_call: TRBV6-1
cdr3_aa: ASSRSLGALDCT

j_call: TRBJ1-2
v_call: TRBV27
cdr3_aa: ASTSTGFVSGYT

j_call: TRBJ2-2
v_call: TRBV19
cdr3_aa: ASSRWGGELF

j_call: TRBJ1-2
v_call: TRBV5-1
cdr3_aa: ASSIRSTNYGYT

j_call: TRBJ2-7
v_call: TRBV28
cdr3_aa: ASSTGTASKEQY

j_call: TRBJ2-6
v_call: TRBV28
cdr3_aa: ASRERGGANVLT

j_call: TRBJ1-1
v_call: TRBV7-2
cdr3_aa: ASSSGSSLSF

j_call: TRBJ2-3
v_call: TRBV7-3
cdr3_aa: ASSYSGQSTDTQY

j_call: TRBJ1-1
v_call: TRBV5-1
cdr3_aa: ASSLWAGRNTEAF

j_call: TRBJ2-1
v_call: TRBV7-3
cdr3_aa: ASSLQGRVYNEQF

j_call: TRBJ2-4
v_call: TRBV6-1
cdr3_aa: ASSEAPTLAKNIQY

j_call: TRBJ2-2
v_call: TRBV19
cdr3_aa: ASSQKSSGTGGLELF

j_call: TRBJ2-2
v_call: TRBV6-1
cdr3_aa: ATYTGELF

j_call: TRBJ2-7
v_call: TRBV11-3
cdr3_aa: ASSFSGRTYEQY

j_call: TRBJ1-6
v_call: TRBV6-1
cdr3_aa: ASSSGQTNSPLH

j_call: TRBJ1-1
v_call: TRBV5-1
cdr3_aa: ASSAGSEAF